These T cell receptor beta chains were read from a single sample in a study of OX40 agonist ivuxolimab in advanced cancers. The method was immunoSEQ multiplex PCR; TCRdb's version includes in-frame clones alone and lacks a portion of them. The sample lists some 97,000 clones, 80% to 95% occurring once. The source was CD4+ or CD8+ T cells sorted from blood, collected in a trial of the OX40 agonist ivuxolimab. These TCRs come from an adult with an advanced solid tumor such as melanoma, head and neck, liver or kidney cancer. The CDR3 runs from the conserved cysteine through the conserved F or W. The order of the fields is J gene, V gene, D gene, clone size, CDR3 DNA, CDR3 protein. A D gene is named only where the DNA matches it firmly. Clone size, where shown, is once, few, many, or a class for clones that have expanded.

TRBJ1-2 | TRBV29-1 | TRBD1 | . | TGCAGCGTTGAAGATACAGTGACAGGGGGTCGATTTGGCTACACCTTC | CSVEDTVTGGRFGYTF
TRBJ1-5 | TRBV6-1 | . | once | TGTGCCAGCAGTGATAATAGCAATCAGCCCCAGCATTTT | CASSDNSNQPQHF
TRBJ2-7 | TRBV28 | TRBD2 | . | TGTGCCAGCAGTTTATGGGGAGGGCGCGCCTACGAGCAGTACTTC | CASSLWGGRAYEQYF
TRBJ1-4 | TRBV4-1 | TRBD1 | . | TGCGCCAGCAGCCGCCTACCTACAGGGGGCTATGAAAAACTGTTTTTT | CASSRLPTGGYEKLFF
TRBJ2-1 | TRBV13 | TRBD2 | . | TGTGCCAGCAGCCGTTATAGCGGGCCCGGCAATGAGCAGTTCTTC | CASSRYSGPGNEQFF
TRBJ2-2 | TRBV7-2 | . | . | TGTGCCAGCAGCTTAGTTGCCTCGAACACCGGGGAGCTGTTTTTT | CASSLVASNTGELFF
TRBJ2-1 | TRBV5-1 | . | . | TGCGCCAGCTACAACAGGGCGCGTTCGGAGCAGTTCTTC | CASYNRARSEQFF
TRBJ2-1 | TRBV7-9 | . | . | TGTGCCAGCAGTCTTAGCCGGGATTACAATGAGCAGTTCTTC | CASSLSRDYNEQFF
TRBJ2-7 | TRBV6-5 | TRBD1 | . | TGTGCCAGCAGGCCATGGACAGGGGGCGTTTACGAGCAGTACTTC | CASRPWTGGVYEQYF
TRBJ2-5 | TRBV4-2 | . | . | TGTGCCAGCAGCCAAGTACTTGGGGGGCTAGAGACCCAGTACTTC | CASSQVLGGLETQYF
TRBJ2-7 | TRBV28 | . | . | TGTGCCAGCAGCCCGGGACCGCCTAGCGAGCAGTACTTC | CASSPGPPSEQYF
TRBJ2-5 | TRBV6-1 | . | once | TGTGCCAGCAGTGGGGCACAGGTAAATTGGGAGACCCAGTACTTC | CASSGAQVNWETQYF
TRBJ2-2 | TRBV7-9 | TRBD1 | . | TGTGCCAGCACCTTTTGGGACAGGGCCGGGGAGCTGTTTTTT | CASTFWDRAGELFF
TRBJ2-3 | TRBV7-9 | TRBD2 | . | TGTGCCAGCAGCTTACGGACTAGCGCCACAGATACGCAGTATTTT | CASSLRTSATDTQYF
TRBJ2-7 | TRBV5-1 | . | few | TGCGCCAGCAGTTTCGACTTGCCGAGCTCCTACGAGCAGTACTTC | CASSFDLPSSYEQYF
TRBJ1-2 | TRBV4-2 | . | . | TGTGCCAGCAGCTTGGACACCCTCTATGGCTACACCTTC | CASSLDTLYGYTF
TRBJ2-1 | TRBV7-3 | TRBD1 | . | TGTGCCAGCAGCTTAACGCGGGACAGGGAGAATGAGCAGTTCTTC | CASSLTRDRENEQFF
TRBJ2-7 | TRBV11-3 | . | . | TGTGCCAGCAGCTCAGATATAGGCGAGCAGTACTTC | CASSSDIGEQYF
TRBJ2-7 | TRBV18 | TRBD1 | . | TGTGCCAGCTCACTGACAGGGGACTCCTACGAGCAGTACTTC | CASSLTGDSYEQYF
TRBJ1-2 | TRBV28 | . | . | TGTGCCAGCAGTTTAGGCCAGGCCAGTCATGGCTACACCTTC | CASSLGQASHGYTF
TRBJ1-1 | TRBV27 | . | . | TGTGCCAGCAGTTTTTTGGGGGACAACACTGAAGCTTTCTTT | CASSFLGDNTEAFF
TRBJ2-1 | TRBV29-1 | . | . | TGCAGCGTTGACCTGACAGGCTACAATGAGCAGTTCTTC | CSVDLTGYNEQFF
TRBJ1-5 | TRBV6-1 | . | . | TGTGCCAGCAGGGAGGGAGATCAGCCCCAGCATTTT | CASREGDQPQHF
TRBJ1-5 | TRBV2 | . | . | TGTGCCAGCAGTGAAGGGGGGAGTAATCAGCCCCAGCATTTT | CASSEGGSNQPQHF
TRBJ2-3 | TRBV7-2 | . | . | TGTGCCAGCAGCTTAGTGGGGACACCTAGCACAGATACGCAGTATTTT | CASSLVGTPSTDTQYF
TRBJ1-5 | TRBV7-9 | . | . | TGTGCCAGCAGCTCCCAGTCAGGGCCCCAGCATTTT | CASSSQSGPQHF
TRBJ1-2 | TRBV7-9 | . | . | TGTGCCAGCAGCTTCGCGGGCCTCTATGGCTACACCTTC | CASSFAGLYGYTF
TRBJ1-1 | TRBV28 | . | . | TGTGCCAGCAGTTTTAAGGTGCGGGAGGCTTTCTTT | CASSFKVREAFF
TRBJ2-3 | TRBV2 | TRBD1 | . | TGTGCCAGCAGCCTCGGGACAGGCTTAGGGAATACGCAGTATTTT | CASSLGTGLGNTQYF
TRBJ2-5 | TRBV7-9 | TRBD1 | . | TGTGCCAGCTCTTTAAGGACAGGTCAAGAGACCCAGTACTTC | CASSLRTGQETQYF
TRBJ2-5 | TRBV5-4 | . | . | TGTGCCAGCAGCATTTTAGCGGAACAAGAGACCCAGTACTTC | CASSILAEQETQYF
TRBJ2-1 | TRBV11-3 | . | . | TGTGCCAGCAGCTTGGATGAGCAGTTCTTC | CASSLDEQFF
TRBJ2-1 | TRBV7-6 | TRBD2 | . | TGTGCCAGCAGCTTAGGACTAGCGGGAGACAGAAGCGAGCAGTTCTTC | CASSLGLAGDRSEQFF
TRBJ2-6 | TRBV25-1 | . | . | TGTGCCAGCAGTGAACTTGGAGCCGGGGCCAACGTCCTGACTTTC | CASSELGAGANVLTF
TRBJ2-7 | TRBV6-6 | . | . | TGTGCCAGCCAGGAGGTTTCCTACGAGCAGTACTTC | CASQEVSYEQYF
TRBJ2-3 | TRBV19 | . | . | TGTGCCAGTACCAGGGATCCCGCTAGCACAGATACGCAGTATTTT | CASTRDPASTDTQYF
TRBJ2-7 | TRBV21-1 | . | . | TGTGCCAGCAGCATGTCTAGGTGGTACTTC | CASSMSRWYF
TRBJ1-3 | TRBV30 | . | . | TGTGCCTGGAGTGTAGGACAGAGCTCTGGAAACACCATATATTTT | CAWSVGQSSGNTIYF
TRBJ1-6 | TRBV7-8 | TRBD1 | . | TGTGCCAGCAGCGTCGGGACAGACTATTCACCCCTCCACTTT | CASSVGTDYSPLHF
TRBJ1-2 | TRBV19 | TRBD1 | . | TGTGCCAGTAGTATTGTCCAGGGGGCGCCTGGCTACACCTTC | CASSIVQGAPGYTF